This record looks at one T cell receptor (beta chain) sequence and its context. Its antigen is currently not known. A single base separates this from a much larger clone, so it may be a read error. Per the germline V gene (reference sequence), LGHDT is the CDR1 and YNNKEL is the CDR2. The CDR3 starts with the cysteine, ends with the phenylalanine, and has 14 residues. Only CDR3 DNA is held: 42 bases, read in frame from base 1. The data derive from a study of response to subunit inactivated influenza vaccine (dated by TCRdb to 2016 to 2019). At the level of the whole study: Deep quantitative profiling of the T cell receptor repertoire was used in the study to follow responses to a trivalent subunit inactivated influenza vaccine. Summary of the overall study and its limitations: It was suggested by the authors that each seasonal influenza vaccination may recruit only a limited number of new T cells.

Libraries were prepared through RT-PCR. Sequencer: Illumina HiSeq 2500. TCRdb applied fastp at Q25 and MiXCR to the public reads, then kept only in-frame beta chains. Records with the same CDR3 protein are collapsed into one entry carrying the most frequent genes and DNA. Across this sample there are roughly 500,000 distinct CDR3 sequences, with more than 15% seen only once. The ten largest clones represent 3% to 3.5% of the sample. Material: CD4+ T cells sorted from PBMCs, obtained around 25 months after vaccination. The TCR sequence derives from a man between 50 and 75 years old who received an inactivated influenza vaccine. Donor details come from another sample of the same person, matched by shared clones. The chain links TRBV3-1 with TRBJ2-7; no D gene can be assigned with confidence. The CDR3 in this case is CASGQGPWLLEQYF. The bases read TGTGCCAGCGGCCAAGGGCCCTGGCTTTTAGAGCAGTACTTC.